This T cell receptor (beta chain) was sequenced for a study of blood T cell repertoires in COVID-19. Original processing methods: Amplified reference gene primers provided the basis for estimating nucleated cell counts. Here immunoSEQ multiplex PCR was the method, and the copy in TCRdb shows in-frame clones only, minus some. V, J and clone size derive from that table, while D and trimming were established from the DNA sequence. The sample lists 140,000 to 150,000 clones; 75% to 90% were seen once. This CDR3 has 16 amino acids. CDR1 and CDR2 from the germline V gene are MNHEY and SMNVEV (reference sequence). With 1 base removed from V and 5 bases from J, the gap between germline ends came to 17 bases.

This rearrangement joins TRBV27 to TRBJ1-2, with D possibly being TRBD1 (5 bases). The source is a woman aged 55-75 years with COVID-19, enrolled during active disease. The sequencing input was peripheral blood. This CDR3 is CASSLWPYGAGYGYTF. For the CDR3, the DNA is TGTGCCAGCAGTTTATGGCCCTATGGGGCGGGGTATGGCTACACCTTC.